This T cell receptor (beta chain) emerged from a study of blood T cell repertoires in COVID-19. TCRdb keeps only in-frame clones here, not all; method: immunoSEQ multiplex PCR. The sample consists of around 180,000 clones, 79% of them appearing once. The CDR3 covers 16 residues. V was pared by 2 bases and J by 1 base, with 12 bases between. Germline CDR1 reads LNHDA; CDR2 reads SQIVND (reference sequence). The genes are TRBV19 and TRBJ2-1, with a weak D call TRBD2 (5 bases). The clonotype comes from a man aged 55 to 69 with active or convalescent COVID-19. Sequenced material: peripheral blood. The CDR3 nucleotides read TGTGCCAGTAGTATAACTCGGACTCTTTCCTACAATGAGCAGTTCTTC. This sequence encodes CASSITRTLSYNEQFF. Complete variable domain (other parts from reference TRBV19 and TRBJ2-1): DGGITQSPKYLFRKEGQNVTLSCEQNLNHDAMYWYRQDPGQGLRLIYYSQIVNDFQKGDIAEGYSVSREKKESFPLTVTSAQKNPTAFYLCASSITRTLSYNEQFFGPGTRLTVL.